Shown below are 25 T cell receptor beta chains from a single sample sequenced in a study of radiotherapy plus CTLA-4 blockade in lung cancer. Libraries were prepared by immunoSEQ multiplex PCR; TCRdb keeps only in-frame clonotypes and omits some of them. The repertoire includes around 99,000 clones, about 90% of them detected once, and 4.9% sits in the top ten. Sequencing used peripheral blood, obtained from a patient treated with radiotherapy plus ipilimumab. These receptor sequences come from a human donor with non-small cell lung cancer that progressed on radiotherapy plus ipilimumab.

This CDR3 is CASGQDPEQFF. The CDR3 DNA sequence: TGTGCCAGCGGACAGGACCCAGAGCAGTTCTTC. The chain joins TRBV7-9 to TRBJ2-1, with 7 bases identical to TRBD1. Germline CDR1 SEHNR, CDR2 FQNEAQ (reference sequence). The CDR3 has 11 residues. V was clipped by 8 bases and J by 10 bases; unmatched bases: 5.

The chain carries TRBV4-1 and TRBJ1-5; D not resolved. The length of the CDR3 is 14 residues. CDR1 and CDR2 from the germline V gene are MGHRA and YSYEKL. Deletions cut 3 bases from V and 0 bases from J, with 6 bases between. The CDR3: CASSHSLSNQPQHF. For the CDR3, the DNA is TGCGCCAGCAGCCACAGTCTTAGCAATCAGCCCCAGCATTTT.

The rearrangement links TRBV7-2 to TRBJ2-4, with 8 bases that match TRBD2. This CDR3 region has 17 residues. Losses at the gene ends were 1 base for V and 7 bases for J; bases not matched to a gene: 12. Germline lookup yields CDR1 SGHTA and CDR2 FQGNSA. The CDR3 is CASSLVPSGYRGNIQYF. CDR3 DNA sequence: TGTGCCAGCAGCTTAGTGCCTAGCGGGTATAGGGGGAACATTCAGTACTTC. Full variable domain (missing parts from reference TRBV7-2 and TRBJ2-4): GAGVSQSPSNKVTEKGKDVELRCDPISGHTALYWYRQSLGQGLEFLIYFQGNSAPDKSGLPSDRFSAERTGGSVSTLTIQRTQQEDSAVYLCASSLVPSGYRGNIQYFGAGTRLSVL.

The chain uses TRBV18 and TRBJ1-5; D gene uncertain. Trimming left V 0 bases short and J 7 bases short, with 13 bases between. Germline V CDR1 and CDR2: KGHSH, LQKENI. This CDR3 comprises 15 residues. The chain's CDR3 is CASSPPSEGGQPQHF. CDR3 nucleotides: TGTGCCAGCTCACCACCGTCAGAAGGCGGCCAGCCCCAGCATTTT.

Comments on this clone: The same CDR3 also results from other DNA sequences found in this sample. J is TRBJ2-3 and V is TRBV5-1, with 10 nucleotides matching TRBD2. The V segment lost 4 bases and the J segment 3 bases; nucleotides outside the gene matches: 5. CDR3 length equals 15 residues. The germline CDR1 and CDR2 sequences are SGHRS and YFSETQ. Here the CDR3 reads CASSPSGRGTDTQYF. The CDR3 region has the DNA TGCGCCAGCAGCCCTAGCGGGAGAGGGACAGATACGCAGTATTTT.

V usage is TRBV18 and J usage is TRBJ2-7; 8 bases line up with TRBD2. This CDR3 is built from 15 residues. V was pared by 4 bases and J by 7 bases, with 12 bases of the junction left unmatched. Per germline, CDR1 KGHSH and CDR2 LQKENI. The CDR3, as DNA: TGTGCCAGCTCACAAGCCGGGAGGGCATCGGGGGAGCAGTACTTC. This encodes CASSQAGRASGEQYF.

The table lists this clone with a count of one. The chain links TRBV6-5 to TRBJ1-3; maybe TRBD1 (5 bases). The CDR3 is 16 amino acids. Germline CDR1 and CDR2: MNHEY and SVGAGI. Trimming left V 3 bases short and J 3 bases short, with 15 bases between. This chain's CDR3 is CASSYGGGARGNTIYF. DNA for the CDR3: TGTGCCAGCAGTTATGGGGGAGGGGCTCGTGGAAACACCATATATTTT.

With regard to this clone: At one of its ends the junction is not consistent with the germline gene, which may arise from a read error. This chain uses TRBV7-9 with TRBJ1-4; D is ambiguous. The CDR3 sequence is 12 residues long. The germline V gene has CDR1 SEHNR and CDR2 FQNEAQ (reference sequence). DNA for the CDR3: TGTGCCAGCTCCTCAATGAATGAGAAACTGTTTTTT. As protein: CASSSMNEKLFF.

V is TRBV19 and J is TRBJ2-1, with TRBD2 matching over 7 bases. This CDR3 has 16 amino acids. V dropped 1 base and J dropped 10; count of bases not matched to a gene: 13. Germline V gives CDR1 LNHDA, CDR2 SQIVND (reference sequence). The chain's CDR3 is CASSIGERGVRREQFF. The CDR3 region has the DNA TGTGCCAGTAGTATAGGGGAGCGGGGAGTTCGAAGGGAGCAGTTCTTC.

The gene calls are TRBV18 and TRBJ1-1, with D possibly matching TRBD1 (5 bases). From germline, CDR1 is KGHSH and CDR2 LQKENI. This CDR3 has 16 amino acids. Between the trimmed V and J ends, which lost 0 bases and 1 base, there was a span of 12 bases. CDR3 region: CASSPPRALRNTEAFF. CDR3 nucleotides: TGTGCCAGCTCACCACCCAGGGCGCTGCGGAACACTGAAGCTTTCTTT.

The gene calls are TRBV30 and TRBJ1-1; D remains unclear. The V gene's germline CDR1 is GTSNPN and CDR2 SVGIG (reference sequence). The CDR3 has 11 residues. Trimming left V 5 bases short and J 7 bases short, with 11 bases between. In DNA form, the CDR3 reads TGTGCCTGGGCCAGAAATAGTGAAGCTTTCTTT. This gives the protein CAWARNSEAFF.

This sequence joins TRBV5-4 and TRBJ2-3; 9 positions agree with TRBD2. The CDR3 loop spans 17 amino acids. V lost 0 bases, J lost 6 bases, and 11 bases stayed unmatched. The germline gives CDR1 SGHNT, CDR2 YYREEE (reference sequence). CDR3 protein: CASSLARGLAGTDTQYF. CDR3 bases: TGTGCCAGCAGCTTGGCCCGGGGGCTAGCGGGAACGGATACGCAGTATTTT.

This chain uses TRBV15 with TRBJ1-5; D call uncertain. The CDR3 is 14 amino acids. Germline V gives CDR1 LNHNV, CDR2 YYDKDF (reference sequence). The germline V and J ends were trimmed by 5 bases and 2 bases, with 10 bases remaining between them. In nucleotides, the CDR3 is TGTGCCACCAGCCGCTCCGGGGGCAATCAGCCCCAGCATTTT. It codes for CATSRSGGNQPQHF.

The rearrangement joins TRBV25-1 to TRBJ2-3, with D possibly matching TRBD2 (5 bases). Trimming removed 6 bases at V and 6 bases at J, with 19 bases between. The germline V gene encodes CDR1 MGHDK and CDR2 SYGVNS. CDR3 length: 15 amino acids. CDR3 DNA: TGTGCCAGCAGACCCCCCGGAGGAGTCAGGGATACGCAGTATTTT. It translates to CASRPPGGVRDTQYF.

The V and J genes are TRBV6-5 and TRBJ2-2; 12 bases are a match to TRBD1. The CDR3 contains 15 residues. Germline CDR1 and CDR2: MNHEY and SVGAGI. After removal of 7 bases from V and 7 bases from J, the junction contained 7 bases not matched to a gene. The CDR3 nucleotides read TGTGCCAGCACCACCGGGACAGGGGGCGGCGGGGAGCTGTTTTTT. Its protein product is CASTTGTGGGGELFF.

As concerns this clone: At one boundary the junction diverges from the germline segment, which might be a read error. The chain couples TRBV7-8 to TRBJ1-1; D is undetermined. This CDR3 contains 13 residues. In germline, CDR1 is SGHVS, CDR2 FQNEAQ. The CDR3 DNA reads TGTGCCAGCAGCGCGCGACGGAACATTGAAGCTTTCTTT. This sequence encodes CASSARRNIEAFF.

This clone was detected a few times. The chain is built from TRBV5-1 and TRBJ2-7; 9 nucleotides line up with TRBD1. Looked up from germline, CDR1 is SGHRS and CDR2 is YFSETQ. The CDR3 is made up of 16 amino acids. V gave up 0 bases and J gave up 5 bases; unmatched junction bases: 9. DNA for the CDR3: TGCGCCAGCAGCTTGGCCGGGACAGGGATTTTCGACGAGCAGTACTTC. Protein sequence: CASSLAGTGIFDEQYF. Full variable domain (remainder filled in from reference TRBV5-1 and TRBJ2-7): KAGVTQTPRYLIKTRGQQVTLSCSPISGHRSVSWYQQTPGQGLQFLFEYFSETQRNKGNFPGRFSGRQFSNSRSEMNVSTLELGDSALYLCASSLAGTGIFDEQYFGPGTRLTVT.

This sequence joins TRBV5-1 and TRBJ2-7; a weak D match, TRBD1 (7 bases). V lost 7 bases to trimming and J lost 7 bases, with 18 bases between them. The CDR3 loop spans 13 amino acids. Per germline, CDR1 SGHRS and CDR2 YFSETQ. The CDR3 is CASGTDLRGEQYF. The CDR3 DNA follows: TGCGCCAGCGGGACAGACCTTCGGGGGGAGCAGTACTTC.

V gene TRBV14 combines with J gene TRBJ2-2; D assignment may be TRBD1 or TRBD2 (6 bases each). The V and J ends lost 1 base and 8 bases respectively, with 17 bases between them. The CDR3 loop spans 16 amino acids. Germline V gene lookup returns CDR1 SGHDN and CDR2 FVKESK. CDR3 residues: CASSQGRGRWGGELFF. The CDR3 DNA reads TGTGCCAGCAGCCAAGGACGGGGGCGCTGGGGAGGGGAGCTGTTTTTT.

The V call is TRBV6-4, the J call TRBJ2-1, with 13 bases that match TRBD2. V gave up 5 bases and J gave up 6 bases; unmatched junction bases: 4. Germline assignment: CDR1 MRHNA and CDR2 SNTAGT. This CDR3 has 15 amino acids. The chain's CDR3 is CASSRTSGRPNEQFF. In nucleotides, the CDR3 is TGTGCCAGCAGTAGGACTAGCGGGAGACCCAATGAGCAGTTCTTC.

The chain uses TRBV5-1 and TRBJ1-2; no firm D call. Per the germline V gene, CDR1 is SGHRS and CDR2 is YFSETQ. This CDR3 has 13 amino acids. V was clipped by 5 bases and J by 8 bases, with 16 bases between them. The CDR3: CASSNNGEMGYTF. In nucleotides, the CDR3 is TGCGCCAGCAGTAATAACGGAGAGATGGGCTACACCTTC.

CDR3 protein: CASSLSWGNTEAFF. The DNA of the CDR3 is TGTGCCAGCAGTTTATCATGGGGGAACACTGAAGCTTTCTTT. The chain recombines TRBV27 with TRBJ1-1; D is unclear. From germline, CDR1 is MNHEY and CDR2 SMNVEV (reference sequence). This CDR3 contains 14 residues. Trimming shortened V by 0 bases and J by 1 base, and 6 bases separated the two germline ends.

This chain connects TRBV4-2 to TRBJ2-3; TRBD2 aligns across 11 bases. The germline gives CDR1 LGHNA, CDR2 YNFKEQ. Trimming removed 4 bases from V and 0 bases from J; junction bases left unmatched: 9. The CDR3 sequence is 18 residues long. The CDR3 region has the DNA TGTGCCAGCAGCCGGACTAGCGGGCCCACCCACAGCACAGATACGCAGTATTTT. Translating gives CASSRTSGPTHSTDTQYF.

The chain carries TRBV7-9 and TRBJ2-5; 10 nucleotides line up with TRBD2. Germline V lookup: CDR1 SEHNR, CDR2 FQNEAQ (reference sequence). V lost 5 bases to trimming and J lost 1 base; unmatched junction nucleotides: 4. The CDR3 covers 15 residues. The CDR3 DNA follows: TGTGCCAGCAGCCTAAGGACTAGCGGCCAAGAGACCCAGTACTTC. Translating it yields CASSLRTSGQETQYF.

The V and J genes are TRBV19 and TRBJ2-3, with a weak D call TRBD1 (6 bases). V lost 3 bases and J lost 2, with 9 bases in between. CDR1 and CDR2 (germline): LNHDA, SQIVND (reference sequence). The CDR3 is made up of 14 amino acids. The CDR3 DNA reads as TGTGCCAGTAGTATGGGGGCACACACAGATACGCAGTATTTT. This gives the protein CASSMGAHTDTQYF.